Listed below are T cell receptor beta chains from one sample, sequenced in a study of shared clonotypes between healthy human individuals. Using immunoSEQ multiplex PCR, the repertoire was profiled, and TCRdb retains in-frame clones only, with some absent. The top ten hold 0.39% of the sample, which has 2 million to 2.5 million clones, 85% to 95% seen once. Sample: naive CD4+ T cells from PBMCs. Receptors originate from a man younger than 35 in good health. Some clones in this sample may be carry-over from other donors' samples. Both conserved end residues are part of each CDR3. D genes are given only for firm matches. Some rows mark clone size as missing; the rest say once, few, many or name a class of expanded clone.

d_call: NA
v_call: TRBV28
clone_size: NA
j_call: TRBJ1-2
cdr3_aa: CASSLRGGGLAGYTF
cdr3_nt: TGTGCCAGCAGTTTACGTGGGGGAGGGTTGGCTGGCTACACCTTC

d_call: TRBD1
v_call: TRBV7-9
clone_size: NA
j_call: TRBJ1-1
cdr3_aa: CASSPRSGGNTEAFF
cdr3_nt: TGTGCCAGCAGCCCGAGGTCAGGGGGGAACACTGAAGCTTTCTTT

d_call: NA
v_call: TRBV9
clone_size: NA
j_call: TRBJ2-1
cdr3_aa: CASSVAGSYNEQFF
cdr3_nt: TGTGCCAGCAGCGTAGCCGGTTCCTACAATGAGCAGTTCTTC

d_call: NA
v_call: TRBV27
clone_size: NA
j_call: TRBJ2-7
cdr3_aa: CASSASFTYEQYF
cdr3_nt: TGTGCCAGCAGTGCTAGCTTTACTTACGAGCAGTACTTC

d_call: NA
v_call: TRBV6-6
clone_size: NA
j_call: TRBJ2-5
cdr3_aa: CASSTSGETQYF
cdr3_nt: TGTGCCAGCAGTACCTCGGGGGAGACCCAGTACTTC

d_call: TRBD1
v_call: TRBV7-3
clone_size: NA
j_call: TRBJ1-2
cdr3_aa: CASSLARTGEGYTF
cdr3_nt: TGTGCCAGCAGCCTAGCCCGGACAGGGGAAGGCTACACCTTC

d_call: NA
v_call: TRBV25-1
clone_size: NA
j_call: TRBJ2-7
cdr3_aa: CASSESGTYEQYF
cdr3_nt: TGTGCCAGCAGTGAAAGCGGAACCTACGAGCAGTACTTC

d_call: NA
v_call: TRBV7-9
clone_size: NA
j_call: TRBJ2-7
cdr3_aa: CASTQGRMGEQYF
cdr3_nt: TGTGCCAGCACCCAAGGGCGGATGGGGGAGCAGTACTTC

d_call: NA
v_call: TRBV5-1
clone_size: NA
j_call: TRBJ1-1
cdr3_aa: CASSFTNTIEAFF
cdr3_nt: TGCGCCAGCAGCTTTACGAATACAATTGAAGCTTTCTTT

d_call: NA
v_call: TRBV5-1
clone_size: NA
j_call: TRBJ2-3
cdr3_aa: CASSSDTDTQYF
cdr3_nt: TGCGCCAGCAGCTCAGACACAGATACGCAGTATTTT

d_call: NA
v_call: TRBV19
clone_size: NA
j_call: TRBJ2-2
cdr3_aa: CARCGGRSTGELFF
cdr3_nt: TGTGCCAGATGTGGGGGGCGAAGCACCGGGGAGCTGTTTTTT

d_call: TRBD2
v_call: TRBV5-1
clone_size: once
j_call: TRBJ2-3
cdr3_aa: CASSLEGLGDTQYF
cdr3_nt: TGCGCCAGCAGCTTGGAGGGACTAGGGGATACGCAGTATTTT

d_call: NA
v_call: TRBV7-9
clone_size: NA
j_call: TRBJ2-5
cdr3_aa: CASSSSPDPVAGTQYF
cdr3_nt: TGTGCCAGCAGCTCGTCCCCGGACCCCGTCGCGGGGACCCAGTACTTC

d_call: NA
v_call: TRBV14
clone_size: NA
j_call: TRBJ2-5
cdr3_aa: CAQQGFSVAETQYF
cdr3_nt: TGTGCTCAGCAAGGATTCTCCGTAGCGGAGACCCAGTACTTC

d_call: TRBD1
v_call: TRBV15
clone_size: NA
j_call: TRBJ2-7
cdr3_aa: CATSRDPPFDRVPFEQYF
cdr3_nt: TGTGCCACCAGCAGAGATCCCCCCTTTGACAGGGTACCCTTCGAGCAGTACTTC

d_call: NA
v_call: TRBV30
clone_size: NA
j_call: TRBJ2-2
cdr3_aa: CAWSVESGRELFF
cdr3_nt: TGTGCCTGGAGTGTAGAGTCGGGCCGGGAGCTGTTTTTT

d_call: NA
v_call: TRBV5-4
clone_size: NA
j_call: TRBJ1-1
cdr3_aa: CASSKGENTEAFF
cdr3_nt: TGTGCCAGCAGCAAAGGGGAGAACACTGAAGCTTTCTTT

d_call: TRBD2
v_call: TRBV4-1
clone_size: NA
j_call: TRBJ2-1
cdr3_aa: CASRQRDPSAGGSGEQFF
cdr3_nt: TGCGCCAGCAGACAAAGGGACCCCTCTGCGGGAGGGTCTGGGGAGCAGTTCTTC

d_call: TRBD1
v_call: TRBV9
clone_size: NA
j_call: TRBJ1-4
cdr3_aa: CASSLQGGYEKLFF
cdr3_nt: TGTGCCAGCAGCTTACAGGGGGGATATGAAAAACTGTTTTTT

d_call: NA
v_call: TRBV10-2
clone_size: once
j_call: TRBJ2-1
cdr3_aa: CASTDSYNEQFF
cdr3_nt: TGCGCCAGCACTGACTCCTACAATGAGCAGTTCTTC

d_call: TRBD1
v_call: TRBV4-1
clone_size: NA
j_call: TRBJ2-3
cdr3_aa: CASSRQGSLTQYF
cdr3_nt: TGCGCCAGCAGCCGACAGGGGTCTTTGACGCAGTATTTT

d_call: NA
v_call: TRBV19
clone_size: NA
j_call: TRBJ1-1
cdr3_aa: CASIPRGGFNTEAFF
cdr3_nt: TGTGCCAGTATCCCCAGGGGAGGCTTTAACACTGAAGCTTTCTTT

d_call: NA
v_call: TRBV20-1
clone_size: NA
j_call: TRBJ2-2
cdr3_aa: CSAVGTGELFF
cdr3_nt: TGCAGTGCCGTGGGGACCGGGGAGCTGTTTTTT

d_call: NA
v_call: TRBV6-5
clone_size: NA
j_call: TRBJ2-7
cdr3_aa: CASSSRSEQYF
cdr3_nt: TGTGCCAGCAGTTCTCGGAGCGAGCAGTACTTC

d_call: NA
v_call: TRBV7-2
clone_size: NA
j_call: TRBJ1-2
cdr3_aa: CASSLAHAANYGYTF
cdr3_nt: TGTGCCAGCAGCTTAGCCCACGCAGCTAACTATGGCTACACCTTC

d_call: TRBD1
v_call: TRBV18
clone_size: NA
j_call: TRBJ1-1
cdr3_aa: CASSPGTGNTEAFF
cdr3_nt: TGTGCCAGCTCACCTGGGACAGGGAACACTGAAGCTTTCTTT

d_call: TRBD1
v_call: TRBV28
clone_size: NA
j_call: TRBJ2-3
cdr3_aa: CASSSRQGRQGTDTQYF
cdr3_nt: TGTGCCAGCAGTTCACGACAGGGGAGGCAGGGCACAGATACGCAGTATTTT

d_call: TRBD1
v_call: TRBV25-1
clone_size: NA
j_call: TRBJ2-7
cdr3_aa: CASSDSFWDRGPEQYF
cdr3_nt: TGTGCCAGCAGTGATTCCTTTTGGGACAGGGGTCCCGAGCAGTACTTC

d_call: NA
v_call: TRBV12-5
clone_size: NA
j_call: TRBJ2-2
cdr3_aa: CASGLEIGEWRELFF
cdr3_nt: TGTGCTAGTGGTTTGGAGATTGGGGAATGGAGGGAGCTGTTTTTT

d_call: TRBD1
v_call: TRBV27
clone_size: NA
j_call: TRBJ1-2
cdr3_aa: CASSLWVGTGVGGYTF
cdr3_nt: TGTGCCAGCAGTTTATGGGTCGGGACAGGGGTGGGTGGCTACACCTTC

d_call: NA
v_call: TRBV27
clone_size: NA
j_call: TRBJ1-5
cdr3_aa: CASSSGRSQPQHF
cdr3_nt: TGTGCCAGCAGCTCGGGACGCAGTCAGCCCCAGCATTTT

d_call: NA
v_call: TRBV10-3
clone_size: NA
j_call: TRBJ2-2
cdr3_aa: CAISPSRPQTGELFF
cdr3_nt: TGTGCCATCAGCCCCTCAAGGCCCCAGACCGGGGAGCTGTTTTTT

d_call: TRBD1
v_call: TRBV28
clone_size: once
j_call: TRBJ1-5
cdr3_aa: CASSPTGGRGNQPQHF
cdr3_nt: TGTGCCAGCAGTCCTACAGGGGGACGGGGCAATCAGCCCCAGCATTTT

d_call: TRBD1
v_call: TRBV6-1
clone_size: once
j_call: TRBJ1-5
cdr3_aa: CASSVARGGEQPQHF
cdr3_nt: TGTGCCAGCAGTGTGGCCAGGGGGGGGGAACAGCCCCAGCATTTT

d_call: NA
v_call: TRBV30
clone_size: NA
j_call: TRBJ2-7
cdr3_aa: CASREHVYEQYF
cdr3_nt: TGTGCCTCCCGGGAACACGTCTACGAGCAGTACTTC

d_call: NA
v_call: TRBV7-9
clone_size: NA
j_call: TRBJ1-5
cdr3_aa: CASSLGRGDESNQPQHF
cdr3_nt: TGTGCCAGCAGCTTAGGTCGGGGGGACGAAAGCAATCAGCCCCAGCATTTT

d_call: TRBD2
v_call: TRBV5-1
clone_size: few
j_call: TRBJ2-2
cdr3_aa: CASSLGLAGNTGELFF
cdr3_nt: TGCGCCAGCAGCTTGGGTCTAGCGGGGAACACCGGGGAGCTGTTTTTT

d_call: NA
v_call: TRBV6-5
clone_size: NA
j_call: TRBJ2-7
cdr3_aa: CASSYSRATGSGEQYF
cdr3_nt: TGTGCCAGCAGTTACTCTCGGGCAACGGGTTCGGGGGAGCAGTACTTC

d_call: TRBD1
v_call: TRBV7-9
clone_size: NA
j_call: TRBJ2-7
cdr3_aa: CASSIRDSSYEQYF
cdr3_nt: TGTGCCAGCAGCATCCGGGACAGCTCTTACGAGCAGTACTTC

d_call: TRBD2
v_call: TRBV7-8
clone_size: NA
j_call: TRBJ2-5
cdr3_aa: CASSLLAAQVETQYF
cdr3_nt: TGTGCCAGCAGCTTACTAGCGGCCCAGGTGGAGACCCAGTACTTC

d_call: TRBD1
v_call: TRBV7-2
clone_size: NA
j_call: TRBJ2-1
cdr3_aa: CASSLDRASYNEQFF
cdr3_nt: TGTGCCAGCAGCCTCGACAGGGCCTCCTACAATGAGCAGTTCTTC